This T cell receptor beta chain was sequenced in a study of early T cells in non-severe SARS-CoV-2 infection. Study as a whole: RNA in bulk from unsorted whole blood was sequenced, and chains were unpaired.

Germline V gene data show CDR1 as GTSNPN and CDR2 as SVGIG (reference sequence). The CDR3 spans 13 residues. Trimming removed 4 bases from V and 3 bases from J, with 7 bases in between. TCRdb re-analysed the 5' RACE reads in MiXCR, keeping a single row per CDR3 protein. The sample contains about 23,000 distinct CDR3 sequences, 5% of which appear only once. This clonotype was found many times. The sample taken for sequencing was whole blood. The chain carries TRBV30 and TRBJ2-6, with D unresolved. The clonotype was recovered from an adult who was a healthcare worker with PCR-confirmed SARS-CoV-2 infection or an uninfected control (not recorded which). The CDR3 spells CAWKLDGANVLTF. As DNA, the CDR3 is TGTGCCTGGAAGCTAGATGGGGCCAACGTCCTGACTTTC.